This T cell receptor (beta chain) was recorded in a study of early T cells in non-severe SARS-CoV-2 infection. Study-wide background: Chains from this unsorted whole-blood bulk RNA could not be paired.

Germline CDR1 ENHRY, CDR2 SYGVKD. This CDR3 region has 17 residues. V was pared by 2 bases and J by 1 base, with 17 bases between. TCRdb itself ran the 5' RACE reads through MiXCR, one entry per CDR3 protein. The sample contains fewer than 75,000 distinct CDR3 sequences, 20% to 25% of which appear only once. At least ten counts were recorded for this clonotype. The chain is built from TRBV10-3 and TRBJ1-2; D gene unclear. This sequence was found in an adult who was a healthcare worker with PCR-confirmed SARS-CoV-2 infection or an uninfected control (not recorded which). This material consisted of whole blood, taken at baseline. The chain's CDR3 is CAISEPTPPGSNYGYTF. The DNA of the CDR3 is TGTGCCATCAGTGAGCCGACCCCCCCCGGAAGTAACTATGGCTACACCTTC.